The 20 T cell receptor beta chains given below trace back to one sample, sequenced in a study of beta chain features in type 1 diabetes. Study observations and caveats: The study found moderately but significantly shorter TCRB CDR3s in all four CD4+ subsets of Type 1 diabetes patients.

Antigens for these TCRs are unknown. The investigators reverse transcribed all of the isolated RNA, so they sequenced expressed TCRB transcripts. This table comes from immunoSEQ multiplex PCR, and its TCRdb copy is limited to in-frame clones, with some not included. The table has about 120,000 clones, over 15% seen once. The material sequenced was central memory CD4+ T cells from blood. These receptors were taken from a man under 40 with type 1 diabetes.

This rearrangement joins TRBV7-2 to TRBJ2-5; the match to TRBD1 covers 7 bases. Trimming at V came to 5 bases and at J to 2 bases, leaving 5 bases not matched to a gene. Germline assignment: CDR1 SGHTA and CDR2 FQGNSA. CDR3 length: 14 amino acids. CDR3 amino acids: CASSPGTAQETQYF. The CDR3 region has the DNA TGTGCCAGCAGCCCGGGGACAGCTCAAGAGACCCAGTACTTC.

This clone was counted a few times. The genes are TRBV7-2 and TRBJ2-6; D is uncertain. This CDR3 spans 13 amino acids. V lost 5 bases to trimming and J lost 5 bases, with 7 bases between them. The germline gives CDR1 SGHTA, CDR2 FQGNSA. This CDR3 reads CASSPGWANVLTF. DNA of the CDR3: TGTGCCAGCAGCCCAGGTTGGGCCAACGTCCTGACTTTC. Complete variable domain (other parts from reference TRBV7-2 and TRBJ2-6): GAGVSQSPSNKVTEKGKDVELRCDPISGHTALYWYRQSLGQGLEFLIYFQGNSAPDKSGLPSDRFSAERTGGSVSTLTIQRTQQEDSAVYLCASSPGWANVLTFGAGSRLTVL.

V and J are TRBV28 and TRBJ1-5; D remains ambiguous. The V and J ends lost 2 bases and 6 bases respectively, with 5 bases between them. Germline V CDR1 and CDR2: MDHEN, SYDVKM. The CDR3 is 12 residues long. The CDR3 region is CASSLDGQPQHF. Written as DNA, the CDR3 is TGTGCCAGCAGTTTAGACGGTCAGCCCCAGCATTTT.

The chain recombines TRBV6-5 with TRBJ2-3; weak D call: TRBD1 (6 bases). The CDR3 covers 16 residues. The V gene's germline CDR1 is MNHEY and CDR2 SVGAGI. Trimming removed 0 bases at V and 4 bases at J, with 14 bases between. CDR3 sequence (DNA): TGTGCCAGCAGTTACTCGTTACAGGGCGGCTCAGATACGCAGTATTTT. Its protein is CASSYSLQGGSDTQYF.

At least ten counts were recorded for this clone. The genes are TRBV11-3 and TRBJ1-1, with D possibly matching TRBD1 (6 bases). CDR3 length equals 13 residues. V was clipped by 5 bases and J by 1 base, with 8 bases between them. Germline loops: CDR1 SGHNT, CDR2 YENEEA. This CDR3 reads CASSPTGNTEAFF. CDR3 nucleotide sequence: TGTGCCAGCAGCCCGACAGGGAACACTGAAGCTTTCTTT.

The chain recombines TRBV27 with TRBJ2-5; D is possibly TRBD1 (6 bases). The CDR3 length is 16 residues. The germline CDR1 and CDR2 sequences are MNHEY and SMNVEV (reference sequence). Between the trimmed V and J ends, which lost 0 bases and 5 bases, there was a span of 16 bases. For the CDR3, the DNA is TGTGCCAGCAGTTTATCTTACAGGGCAATCCAGGAGACCCAGTACTTC. Protein sequence: CASSLSYRAIQETQYF.

With respect to this clone: In the same sample, other DNA sequences code for this CDR3. The chain employs TRBV18 and TRBJ2-7; D is perhaps TRBD2 (6 bases). The CDR3 has 14 residues. Germline V gene data show CDR1 as KGHSH and CDR2 as LQKENI. Trimming stripped 3 bases from V and 0 bases from J, with 9 bases between. The CDR3 region has the DNA TGTGCCAGCTCACCTGGGACTGGCTCCTACGAGCAGTACTTC. Protein: CASSPGTGSYEQYF.

The V call is TRBV5-4, the J call TRBJ1-3; D call uncertain. With 0 bases removed from V and 0 bases from J, the gap between germline ends came to 7 bases. Germline V gene sequence: CDR1 SGHNT, CDR2 YYREEE (reference sequence). CDR3 length: 15 residues. DNA for the CDR3: TGTGCCAGCAGCTTGGGCAGGAGCTCTGGAAACACCATATATTTT. Its protein is CASSLGRSSGNTIYF.

The table lists this clone with a few counts. The gene calls are TRBV25-1 and TRBJ2-2; a weak D match, TRBD1 (5 bases). The CDR3 runs 15 residues. The ends were cut back, 3 bases at V and 4 bases at J, with 12 bases in the middle. Germline V gene lookup returns CDR1 MGHDK and CDR2 SYGVNS. CDR3 in amino acids: CASSDNRLSTGELFF. CDR3 bases: TGTGCCAGCAGTGACAACAGGTTATCCACCGGGGAGCTGTTTTTT.

This clone has a handful of counts. The rearrangement joins TRBV23-1 to TRBJ1-6; 12 bases fit TRBD1. TRBV23-1 is noted as an ORF with a role that remains uncertain. Unmatched junction bases numbered 12, after V lost 0 bases and J lost 9 bases. This CDR3 is 19 amino acids long. For the CDR3, the DNA is TGCGCCAGCAGTCAATCCCCAGGGACAGGGGGCAGGCTGTGTTCACCCCTCCACTTT. Translating it yields CASSQSPGTGGRLCSPLHF.

The rearrangement uses TRBV9 and TRBJ2-5; TRBD1 agrees at 10 bases. The CDR3 has 14 amino acids. J was trimmed by 6 bases and V by 8 bases; bases with no gene match: 10. From germline, CDR1 is SGDLS and CDR2 YYNGEE. Here the CDR3 DNA reads TGTGCCAGTCAGCCGGGACAGGGGTTGAAGACCCAGTACTTC. Translating it yields CASQPGQGLKTQYF.

This chain links TRBV5-4 with TRBJ2-3; TRBD2 matches at 12 bases. This CDR3 spans 16 amino acids. V shed 2 bases, J shed 1 base, and the junction held 2 bases outside the gene matches. Germline CDR1 reads SGHNT; CDR2 reads YYREEE (reference sequence). The CDR3 region is CASSFTSGGRTDTQYF. The CDR3 bases are TGTGCCAGCAGCTTTACTAGCGGGGGGCGCACAGATACGCAGTATTTT.

The rearrangement joins TRBV30 to TRBJ2-1; TRBD1 matches at 9 bases. CDR1 is GTSNPN, CDR2 SVGIG, per germline (reference sequence). V trimming: 4 bases; J trimming: 5 bases; junction bases outside the gene matches: 6. The CDR3 spans 14 residues. CDR3 in DNA: TGTGCCTGGACGGACAGGGGAACGCACAATGAGCAGTTCTTC. Translation gives CAWTDRGTHNEQFF.

This clone occurred a few times. The chain employs TRBV9 and TRBJ2-3; the D is unclear. The CDR3 is 16 amino acids. The germline CDR1 and CDR2 sequences are SGDLS and YYNGEE. V was clipped by 0 bases and J by 4 bases, with 15 bases between them. CDR3 nucleotide sequence: TGTGCCAGCAGCGTAGGGTTTCTGGGTCAGGCAGATACGCAGTATTTT. Amino acid sequence: CASSVGFLGQADTQYF.

This clone has just a few counts. The CDR3 DNA reads as TGCAGCGCCGAGGGTCAGGTAACGACTGAAGCTTTCTTT. This encodes CSAEGQVTTEAFF. This chain connects TRBV29-1 to TRBJ1-1; D is unclear. V gave up 7 bases and J gave up 5 bases, with 17 bases separating them. This CDR3 is 13 amino acids long. Germline V lookup: CDR1 SQVTM, CDR2 ANQGSEA.

The table lists this clone with a few counts. The CDR3 DNA reads as TGTGCCAGCAGCCCTTCTAATGGGATCTACGAGCAGTACTTC. Translation gives CASSPSNGIYEQYF. V gene TRBV7-6 combines with J gene TRBJ2-7; D is undetermined. The CDR3 loop spans 14 amino acids. CDR1 and CDR2 (germline): SGHVS, FNYEAQ. Trimming removed 5 bases from V and 3 bases from J, with 14 bases in between.

This rearrangement joins TRBV29-1 to TRBJ1-1; D perhaps matches TRBD1 (5 bases). Trimming left V 7 bases short and J 0 bases short, with 12 bases between. The CDR3 spans 13 residues. Germline V gene lookup returns CDR1 SQVTM and CDR2 ANQGSEA. CDR3: CSGNRNMNTEAFF. The CDR3 DNA is TGCAGCGGCAACAGGAACATGAACACTGAAGCTTTCTTT. The whole variable domain, filled in from reference TRBV29-1 and TRBJ1-1, reads SAVISQKPSRDICQRGTSLTIQCQVDSQVTMMFWYRQQPGQSLTLIATANQGSEATYESGFVIDKFPISRPNLTFSTLTVSNMSPEDSSIYLCSGNRNMNTEAFFGQGTRLTVV.

The table lists this clone with a few counts. CDR3 sequence: CASSQAGNYNEQFF. CDR3 in DNA: TGCGCCAGCAGCCAAGCGGGGAATTACAATGAGCAGTTCTTC. The chain couples TRBV4-3 to TRBJ2-1, with D tentatively TRBD2 (5 bases). The CDR3 is 14 amino acids. The germline CDR1 and CDR2 sequences are LGHNA and YSLEER. Between the trimmed V and J ends, which lost 1 base and 4 bases, there was a span of 8 bases.

This clone was recorded a few times. The chain joins TRBV7-9 to TRBJ2-1; 7 bases line up with TRBD2. Germline V lookup: CDR1 SEHNR, CDR2 FQNEAQ (reference sequence). The CDR3 is 14 amino acids. With V trimmed by 4 bases and J by 6 bases, 6 bases remained unmatched. CDR3 amino acids: CASSSSGVPNEQFF. The CDR3 bases are TGTGCCAGCAGCTCCAGCGGGGTACCCAATGAGCAGTTCTTC.

The chain employs TRBV29-1 and TRBJ2-5; D might be TRBD2 (6 bases). The CDR3 sequence is 13 residues long. V was pared by 3 bases and J by 4 bases, with 12 bases between. Germline V CDR1 and CDR2: SQVTM, ANQGSEA. CDR3 in amino acids: CSVEARRGETQYF. CDR3 coding DNA: TGCAGCGTTGAGGCCAGGAGGGGAGAGACCCAGTACTTC. The full variable domain, rest sourced from reference TRBV29-1 and TRBJ2-5, is SAVISQKPSRDICQRGTSLTIQCQVDSQVTMMFWYRQQPGQSLTLIATANQGSEATYESGFVIDKFPISRPNLTFSTLTVSNMSPEDSSIYLCSVEARRGETQYFGPGTRLLVL.